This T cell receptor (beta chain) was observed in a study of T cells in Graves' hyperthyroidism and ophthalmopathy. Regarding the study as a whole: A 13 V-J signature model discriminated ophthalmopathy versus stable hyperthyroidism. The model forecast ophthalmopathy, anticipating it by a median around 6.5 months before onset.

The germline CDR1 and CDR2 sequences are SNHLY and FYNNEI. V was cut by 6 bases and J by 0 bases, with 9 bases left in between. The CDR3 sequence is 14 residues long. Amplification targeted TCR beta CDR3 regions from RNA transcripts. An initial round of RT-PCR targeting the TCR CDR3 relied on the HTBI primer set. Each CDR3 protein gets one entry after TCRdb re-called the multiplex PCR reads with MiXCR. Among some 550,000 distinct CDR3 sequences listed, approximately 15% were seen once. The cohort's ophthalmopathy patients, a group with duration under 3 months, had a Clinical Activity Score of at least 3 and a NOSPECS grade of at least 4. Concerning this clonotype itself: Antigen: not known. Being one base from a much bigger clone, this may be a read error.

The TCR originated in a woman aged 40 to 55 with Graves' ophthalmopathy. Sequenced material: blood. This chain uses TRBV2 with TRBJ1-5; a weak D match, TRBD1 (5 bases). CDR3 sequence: CASRLGDSNQPQHF. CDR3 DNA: TGTGCCAGCAGGTTAGGGGATAGCAATCAGCCCCAGCATTTT. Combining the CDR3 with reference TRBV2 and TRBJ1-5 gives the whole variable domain EPEVTQTPSHQVTQMGQEVILRCVPISNHLYFYWYRQILGQKVEFLVSFYNNEISEKSEIFDDQFSVERPDGSNFTLKIRSTKLEDSAMYFCASRLGDSNQPQHFGDGTRLSIL.